The source of this T cell receptor beta chain is a study of chemoradiotherapy in HPV16-positive cancers. Looking at the study overall: Functional T-cell assays on a couple of HPV16-positive patients' cells defined candidate HPV-specific clones and common TCR motifs.

Whole-study findings and limits: During treatment, candidate HPV-specific clones and E7-related motifs expanded in tumor.

CDR3 size: 15 residues. CDR1 and CDR2 (germline): SGHNT, YYREEE (reference sequence). Trimming at V came to 4 bases and at J to 4 bases, leaving 2 bases not matched to a gene. Repeated repertoire sampling spanned the course of chemoradiotherapy. To note about this clone: Its antigen is still unknown.

Produced via immunoSEQ multiplex PCR; TCRdb's table is partial and in-frame only. The sample gives 25,000 to 35,000 clones, 88% of which show up once; 4.5% to 6% is in the top ten. The chain couples TRBV5-4 to TRBJ2-6, with 10 bases lining up with TRBD2. Sample: blood, taken from a patient who underwent chemoradiotherapy. The sequence was obtained from a human donor with HPV-associated anogenital cancer. As DNA, the CDR3 is TGTGCCAGCAGCCTAGCGGGAGCGGGGGCCAACGTCCTGACTTTC. Its protein product is CASSLAGAGANVLTF. Full variable domain (outside the CDR3, taken from reference TRBV5-4 and TRBJ2-6): ETGVTQSPTHLIKTRGQQVTLRCSSQSGHNTVSWYQQALGQGPQFIFQYYREEENGRGNFPPRFSGLQFPNYSSELNVNALELDDSALYLCASSLAGAGANVLTFGAGSRLTVL.